This T cell receptor beta chain was obtained from a study of T-cell memory formation after mild COVID-19. The study's findings and limits: Clones that shrank (day 15 to 85) were balanced CD4/CD8, whereas later expanders leaned CD4+.

The CDR3 is 17 amino acids. Germline V gives CDR1 SGHRS, CDR2 YFSETQ. V was clipped by 0 bases and J by 4 bases, with 20 bases between them. Remarks on this clonotype: The antigen is unknown.

Via MiXCR, TCRdb re-called the 5' RACE reads, giving one row per CDR3 protein. The sample includes 470,000 or so distinct CDR3 sequences, around a sixth of them seen just once. The rearrangement links TRBV5-1 to TRBJ2-7; D is ambiguous. This sequence originates from an adult woman who had mild COVID-19 (a few samples of this study predate the infection). Cell type and time point are not known. The sequenced sample consisted of PBMCs or a T cell subset sorted from them (not recorded which). CDR3 DNA sequence: TGCGCCAGCAGCTTGGCGGGCCCCATAATAGGCGGTTACGAGCAGTACTTC. It codes for CASSLAGPIIGGYEQYF.